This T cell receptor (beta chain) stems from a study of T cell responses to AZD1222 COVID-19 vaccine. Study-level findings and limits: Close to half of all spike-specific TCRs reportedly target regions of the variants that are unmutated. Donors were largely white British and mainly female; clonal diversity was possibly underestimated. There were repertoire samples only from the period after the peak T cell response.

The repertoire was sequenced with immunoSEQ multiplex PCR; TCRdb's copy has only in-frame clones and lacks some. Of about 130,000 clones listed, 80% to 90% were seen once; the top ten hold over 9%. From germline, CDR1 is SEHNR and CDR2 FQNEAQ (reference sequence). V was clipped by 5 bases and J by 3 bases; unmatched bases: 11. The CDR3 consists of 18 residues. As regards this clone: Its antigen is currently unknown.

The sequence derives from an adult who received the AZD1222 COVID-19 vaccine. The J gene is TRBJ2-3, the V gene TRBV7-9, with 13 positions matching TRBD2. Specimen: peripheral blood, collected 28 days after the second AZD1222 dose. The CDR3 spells CASSLTSGRALGTDTQYF. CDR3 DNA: TGTGCCAGCAGCCTAACTAGCGGGAGGGCCCTTGGAACAGATACGCAGTATTTT. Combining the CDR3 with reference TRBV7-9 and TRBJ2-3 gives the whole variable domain DTGVSQNPRHKITKRGQNVTFRCDPISEHNRLYWYRQTLGQGPEFLTYFQNEAQLEKSRLLSDRFSAERPKGSFSTLEIQRTEQGDSAMYLCASSLTSGRALGTDTQYFGPGTRLTVL.